The text below deals with one T cell receptor (beta chain). Its antigen is currently unknown. Other DNA sequences in this sample translate to the same CDR3. Autoimmune disease history or systemic immunosuppression led to patient exclusion. The data stem from a study of OX40 agonist ivuxolimab in advanced cancers. Overall study findings and caveats: Relatively little clonal expansion, among the lowest observed, appeared in partial responders at 0.1-3.0 mg/kg. It was not determined which antigens were specifically recognized by the peripheral T cells that had undergone clonal expansion. Among the nonresponders, some also had low normalized T-cell clonal expansion.

Some clones are missing from TCRdb's copy, which holds only in-frame ones; the method was immunoSEQ multiplex PCR. The sample contains 70,000 or so clones, roughly nine tenths of which appear only once. Trimming took off 3 bases at V and 2 bases at J, with 8 bases between the two ends. There are 13 residues in the CDR3. Germline V CDR1 and CDR2: KGHSH, LQKENI. V is TRBV18 and J is TRBJ2-7, with D possibly matching TRBD2 (6 bases). This sequence was found in an adult with an advanced solid tumor such as melanoma, head and neck, liver or kidney cancer. Sequenced material: CD4+ or CD8+ T cells sorted from blood, taken in a trial of the OX40 agonist ivuxolimab. The CDR3 nucleotides read TGTGCCAGCTCACCGGGCGGGACCTACGAGCAGTACTTC. Residues: CASSPGGTYEQYF.